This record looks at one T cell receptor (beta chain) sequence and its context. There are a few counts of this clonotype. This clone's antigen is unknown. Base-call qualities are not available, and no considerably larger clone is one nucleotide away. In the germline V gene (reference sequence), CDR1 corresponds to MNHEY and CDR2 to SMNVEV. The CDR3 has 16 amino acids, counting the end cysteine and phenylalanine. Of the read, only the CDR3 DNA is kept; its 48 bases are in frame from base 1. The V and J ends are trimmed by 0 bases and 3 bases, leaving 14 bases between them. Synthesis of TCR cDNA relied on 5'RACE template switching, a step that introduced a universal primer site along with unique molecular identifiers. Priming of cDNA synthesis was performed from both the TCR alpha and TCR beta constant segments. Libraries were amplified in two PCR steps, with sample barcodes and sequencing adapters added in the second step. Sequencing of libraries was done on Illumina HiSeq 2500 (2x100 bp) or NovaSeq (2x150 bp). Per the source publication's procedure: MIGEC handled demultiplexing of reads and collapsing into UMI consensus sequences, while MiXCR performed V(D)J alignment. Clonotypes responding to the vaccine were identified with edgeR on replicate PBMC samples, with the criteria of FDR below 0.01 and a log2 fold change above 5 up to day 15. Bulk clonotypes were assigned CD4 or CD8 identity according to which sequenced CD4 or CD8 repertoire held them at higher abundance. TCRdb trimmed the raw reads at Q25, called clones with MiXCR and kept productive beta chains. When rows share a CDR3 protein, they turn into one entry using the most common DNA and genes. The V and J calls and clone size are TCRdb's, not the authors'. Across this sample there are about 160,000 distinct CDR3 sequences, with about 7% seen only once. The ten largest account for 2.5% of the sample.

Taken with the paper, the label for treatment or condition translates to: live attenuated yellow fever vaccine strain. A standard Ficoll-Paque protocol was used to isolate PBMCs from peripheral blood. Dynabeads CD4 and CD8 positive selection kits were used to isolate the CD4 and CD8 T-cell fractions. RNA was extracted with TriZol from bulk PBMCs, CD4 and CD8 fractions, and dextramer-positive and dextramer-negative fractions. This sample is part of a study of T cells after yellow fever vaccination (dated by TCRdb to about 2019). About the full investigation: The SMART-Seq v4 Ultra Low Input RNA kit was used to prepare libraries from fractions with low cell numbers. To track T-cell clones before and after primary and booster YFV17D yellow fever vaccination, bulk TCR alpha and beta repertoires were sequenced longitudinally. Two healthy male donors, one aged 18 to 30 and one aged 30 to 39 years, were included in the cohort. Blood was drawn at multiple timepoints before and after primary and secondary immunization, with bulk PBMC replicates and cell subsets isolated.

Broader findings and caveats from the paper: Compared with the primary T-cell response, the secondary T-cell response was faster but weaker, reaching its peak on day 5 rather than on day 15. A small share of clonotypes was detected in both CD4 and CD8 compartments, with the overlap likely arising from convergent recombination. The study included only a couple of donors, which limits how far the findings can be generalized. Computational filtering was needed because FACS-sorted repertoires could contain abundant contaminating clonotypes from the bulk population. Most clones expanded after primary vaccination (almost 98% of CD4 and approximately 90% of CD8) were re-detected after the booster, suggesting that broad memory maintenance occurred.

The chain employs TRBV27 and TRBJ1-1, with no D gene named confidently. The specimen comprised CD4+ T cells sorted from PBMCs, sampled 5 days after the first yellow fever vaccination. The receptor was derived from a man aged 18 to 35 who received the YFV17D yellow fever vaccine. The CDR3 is CASSLSIADQYTEAFF. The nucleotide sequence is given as TGTGCCAGCAGTTTATCGATAGCGGATCAATACACTGAAGCTTTCTTT.